One and the same sample provided the 19 T cell receptor beta chains below, sequenced in a study of shared clonotypes between healthy human individuals. Assay used: immunoSEQ multiplex PCR; TCRdb lists only in-frame clones, some missing. The sample lists 2 million to 3 million clones, approximately 94% occurring once. The specimen sequenced was naive CD4+ T cells from PBMCs. Subset indicated: CD45RA+ positively selected. Receptor source: a man aged 18 to 30 in good health. Some clones in this sample may be carry-over from other donors' samples.

This rearrangement joins TRBV4-2 to TRBJ1-1, with no clear D. The V gene's germline CDR1 is LGHNA and CDR2 YNFKEQ. CDR3 length: 13 residues. V shed 4 bases and J shed 6 bases, with 12 bases lying between them. CDR3 DNA: TGTGCCAGCAGCCTGGGCCCGACGGCTGAAGCTTTCTTT. Translating gives CASSLGPTAEAFF.

This sequence joins TRBV28 and TRBJ2-2; perhaps D is TRBD1 or TRBD2 (5 bases each). V dropped 5 bases and J dropped 6 bases, with 16 bases sitting between them. From germline, CDR1 is MDHEN and CDR2 SYDVKM. The CDR3 runs to 15 residues. DNA of the CDR3: TGTGCCAGCAGTGGGGACGGACTTAGTGCCGGGGAGCTGTTTTTT. Translating it yields CASSGDGLSAGELFF.

The sample holds one count of this clone. The V call is TRBV5-8, the J call TRBJ1-2; 10 nucleotides match TRBD1. Germline assignment: CDR1 SGHTS and CDR2 YDEGEE. The CDR3 length is 14 residues. V lost 0 bases to trimming and J lost 5 bases; unmatched junction nucleotides: 1. The CDR3 DNA is TGTGCCAGCAGCTTGGAGGACAGGGGGTATGGCTACACCTTC. Protein: CASSLEDRGYGYTF.

V and J are TRBV6-6 and TRBJ2-7; 8 nucleotides agree with TRBD1. Trimming at V came to 4 bases and at J to 4 bases, leaving 6 bases not matched to a gene. Germline V gives CDR1 MNHNY, CDR2 SVGAGI (reference sequence). The CDR3 totals 14 residues. CDR3 in amino acids: CASSSTGGTYEQYF. CDR3 DNA: TGTGCCAGCAGTTCTACAGGGGGTACGTACGAGCAGTACTTC.

The V gene is TRBV19, the J gene TRBJ1-1, with TRBD1 matching 9 bases. The V segment lost 3 bases and the J segment 10 bases; nucleotides outside the gene matches: 6. The germline CDR1 and CDR2 sequences are LNHDA and SQIVND (reference sequence). This CDR3 is 13 amino acids long. This chain's CDR3 is CASSIDRGGRAFF. For the CDR3, the DNA is TGTGCCAGTAGTATCGACAGGGGGGGAAGAGCTTTCTTT.

The rearrangement joins TRBV28 to TRBJ2-7; TRBD2 matches 8 bases. V shed 5 bases and J 0 bases; nucleotides not matched to a gene: 12. The V gene's germline CDR1 is MDHEN and CDR2 SYDVKM. The CDR3 consists of 17 residues. DNA for the CDR3: TGTGCCAGCAGTCTACCCGGGGGGGGCGCCACCTCCTACGAGCAGTACTTC. This sequence encodes CASSLPGGGATSYEQYF.

This rearrangement joins TRBV4-1 to TRBJ1-4; no firm D call. The CDR3 is made up of 15 amino acids. The V end was cut by 1 base, the J end by 0 bases, with 6 bases between. CDR1 is MGHRA and CDR2 is YSYEKL in the germline V gene. The CDR3 nucleotides read TGCGCCAGCAGCCAAGGCGCGGCAACTAATGAAAAACTGTTTTTT. It specifies CASSQGAATNEKLFF.

The chain couples TRBV27 to TRBJ2-2; D gene unclear. V lost 2 bases and J 0 bases, leaving 13 bases between the germline ends. Germline CDR1 reads MNHEY; CDR2 reads SMNVEV (reference sequence). The CDR3 covers 17 residues. CDR3 sequence (DNA): TGTGCCAGCAGTTTACGGCCCGTTAGTCCGAACACCGGGGAGCTGTTTTTT. It is translated as CASSLRPVSPNTGELFF.

J is TRBJ2-1 and V is TRBV5-4, with 9 bases identical to TRBD2. This CDR3 region has 15 residues. V shed 3 bases and J 5 bases; nucleotides not matched to a gene: 6. Germline V gives CDR1 SGHNT, CDR2 YYREEE (reference sequence). The CDR3 sequence is CASSSDSSGDNEQFF. The CDR3 nucleotides read TGTGCCAGCAGCTCTGATTCTAGCGGGGACAATGAGCAGTTCTTC.

Here the CDR3 DNA reads TGTGCCAGCAGCTTATGGACGACAGATACGCAGTATTTT. Its protein is CASSLWTTDTQYF. The chain recombines TRBV11-2 with TRBJ2-3; D ambiguous. The germline V gene encodes CDR1 SGHAT and CDR2 FQNNGV. This CDR3 is built from 13 residues. The ends were cut back, 2 bases at V and 3 bases at J, with 6 bases in the middle.

J is TRBJ2-2 and V is TRBV18, with a possible D match to TRBD2 (5 bases). This CDR3 has 15 residues. CDR1 and CDR2 from the germline V gene are KGHSH and LQKENI. V lost 5 bases, J lost 7 bases, and 17 bases lay in between. CDR3 DNA sequence: TGTGCCAGCTCAAAGGACTCTCCGGGTCTCGGGGAGCTGTTTTTT. Encoded protein: CASSKDSPGLGELFF.

The V and J genes are TRBV18 and TRBJ2-2; 8 nucleotides line up with TRBD2. CDR1 is KGHSH, CDR2 LQKENI, per germline. The ends lost 2 bases at V and 3 bases at J; junction bases unmatched: 5. This CDR3 has 16 amino acids. The CDR3 loop is CASSPIGLADTGELFF. The CDR3 DNA follows: TGTGCCAGCTCACCAATAGGACTAGCAGACACCGGGGAGCTGTTTTTT.

CDR3 loop: CASSPTRGATDTQYF. CDR3 DNA sequence: TGTGCCAGCAGTCCCACCCGAGGTGCCACAGATACGCAGTATTTT. The V call is TRBV27, the J call TRBJ2-3; the D is unclear. V lost 5 bases and J 2 bases, leaving 14 bases between the germline ends. This CDR3 is 15 amino acids long. The V gene's germline CDR1 is MNHEY and CDR2 SMNVEV (reference sequence).

Only one count was recorded for this clone. V usage is TRBV21-1 and J usage is TRBJ2-7. TRBV21-1 is given as a pseudogene. There are 16 residues in the CDR3. CDR3 sequence reads: CASSNRGDALAYEQYF. In DNA form, the CDR3 reads TGTGCCAGCAGCAATCGTGGGGACGCCTTAGCCTACGAGCAGTACTTC.

This chain links TRBV7-3 with TRBJ1-1, with 11 nucleotides matching TRBD1. Trimming took 5 bases from V and 4 from J; bases not matched to a gene: 3. This CDR3 comprises 14 residues. The germline gives CDR1 SGHTA, CDR2 FQGTGA. DNA for the CDR3: TGTGCCAGCAGCCAAGGACAGGGGGCCACTGAAGCTTTCTTT. Translated: CASSQGQGATEAFF.

To note about this clone: Different DNA sequences within this sample yield the same CDR3. The chain links TRBV7-9 to TRBJ2-7; the D gene could be TRBD1 or TRBD2 (5 bases each). From germline, CDR1 is SEHNR and CDR2 FQNEAQ (reference sequence). V shed 5 bases and J shed 1 base, with 9 bases lying between them. The CDR3 contains 13 residues. CDR3 loop: CASSRDRSYEQYF. The CDR3 DNA sequence: TGTGCCAGCAGCAGGGACCGTTCCTACGAGCAGTACTTC.

As regards this clone: Other DNA sequences from this sample encode an identical CDR3 as well. The chain employs TRBV9 and TRBJ2-2, with D possibly TRBD2 on 7 matching bases. Trimming left V 4 bases short and J 4 bases short, with 11 bases between. From germline, CDR1 is SGDLS and CDR2 YYNGEE. The CDR3 extends over 14 amino acids. This CDR3 is CASSPRGGTGELFF. CDR3 bases: TGTGCCAGCAGCCCTAGGGGGGGCACCGGGGAGCTGTTTTTT.

This clone has just a few counts. The same CDR3 arises from other DNA sequences in this sample as well. This sequence joins TRBV30 and TRBJ1-1, with D unresolved. Germline-derived CDR1 and CDR2 are GTSNPN and SVGIG (reference sequence). Trimming shortened V by 2 bases and J by 1 base, and 5 bases separated the two germline ends. The CDR3 runs 12 residues. This CDR3 is CAWSRQNTEAFF. CDR3 nucleotide sequence: TGTGCCTGGAGTAGGCAGAACACTGAAGCTTTCTTT.

V and J are TRBV28 and TRBJ1-3; 8 nucleotides line up with TRBD1. Germline loops: CDR1 MDHEN, CDR2 SYDVKM. V lost 6 bases and J lost 3; bases outside the gene matches: 7. There are 15 residues in the CDR3. CDR3 DNA sequence: TGTGCCAGCAGCAACGACAGGGGTAATGGAAACACCATATATTTT. Its protein product is CASSNDRGNGNTIYF.